This T cell receptor beta chain was retrieved from a study of blood T cell repertoires in COVID-19. Trimming pared 0 bases from V and 2 bases from J, leaving 13 bases between. Germline V CDR1 and CDR2: GTSNPN, SVGIG (reference sequence). There are 15 residues in the CDR3. Patients of the Seattle cohort, enrolled during active infection, were followed longitudinally. In the source study's methods: How many nucleated cells were present was estimated from reference gene primer amplification. Profiled with immunoSEQ multiplex PCR; TCRdb holds only in-frame clones, not every one. V, J and clone size are those of that table, while D and trimming were read from the DNA. The top ten hold 6.5% to 8.5% of the sample, which has about 180,000 clones, roughly four fifths seen once.

The receptor was isolated from a woman in her 70s with COVID-19, enrolled during active disease. The genes are TRBV30 and TRBJ1-2; no reliable D call. The sequencing sample was made of peripheral blood. CDR3 sequence (DNA): TGTGCCTGGAGTGTAGGAGGACCAACCAACTATGGCTACACCTTC. Its protein is CAWSVGGPTNYGYTF.